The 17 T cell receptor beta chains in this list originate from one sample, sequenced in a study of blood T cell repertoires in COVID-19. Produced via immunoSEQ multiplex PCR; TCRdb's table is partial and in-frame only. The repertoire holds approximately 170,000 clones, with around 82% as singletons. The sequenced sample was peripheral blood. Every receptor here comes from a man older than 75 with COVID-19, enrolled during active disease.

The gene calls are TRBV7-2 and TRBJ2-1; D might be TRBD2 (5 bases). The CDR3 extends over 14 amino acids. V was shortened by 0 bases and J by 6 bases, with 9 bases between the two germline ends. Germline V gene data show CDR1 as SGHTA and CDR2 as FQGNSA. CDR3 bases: TGTGCCAGCAGCTTAGCACTAGTCGGCAATGAGCAGTTCTTC. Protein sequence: CASSLALVGNEQFF.

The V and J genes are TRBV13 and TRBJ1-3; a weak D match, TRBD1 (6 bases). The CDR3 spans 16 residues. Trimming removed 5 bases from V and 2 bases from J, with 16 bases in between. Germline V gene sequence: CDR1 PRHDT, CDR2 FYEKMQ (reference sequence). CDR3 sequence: CASSILQGRTGNTIYF. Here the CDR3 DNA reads TGTGCCAGCAGCATCCTACAGGGTAGAACTGGAAACACCATATATTTT. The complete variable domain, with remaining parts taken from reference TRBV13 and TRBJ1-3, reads AAGVIQSPRHLIKEKRETATLKCYPIPRHDTVYWYQQGPGQDPQFLISFYEKMQSDKGSIPDRFSAQQFSDYHSELNMSSLELGDSALYFCASSILQGRTGNTIYFGEGSWLTVV.

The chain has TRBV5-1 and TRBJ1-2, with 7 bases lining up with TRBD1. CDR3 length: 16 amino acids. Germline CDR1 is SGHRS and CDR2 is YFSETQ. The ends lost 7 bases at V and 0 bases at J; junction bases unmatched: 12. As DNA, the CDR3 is TGCGCCAGCGCAGGGGGAAGGACAGTCGCTAACTATGGCTACACCTTC. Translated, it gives CASAGGRTVANYGYTF.

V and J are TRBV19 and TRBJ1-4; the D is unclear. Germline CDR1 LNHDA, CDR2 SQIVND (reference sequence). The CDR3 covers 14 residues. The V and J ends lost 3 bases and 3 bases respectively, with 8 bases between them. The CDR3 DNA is TGTGCCAGTAGTATTGAACGGTCTAATGAAAAACTGTTTTTT. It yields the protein CASSIERSNEKLFF.

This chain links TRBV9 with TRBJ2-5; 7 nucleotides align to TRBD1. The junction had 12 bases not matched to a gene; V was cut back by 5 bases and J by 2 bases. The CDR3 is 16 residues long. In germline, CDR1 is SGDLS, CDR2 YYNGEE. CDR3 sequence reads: CASSNRQGSWQETQYF. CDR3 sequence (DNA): TGTGCCAGCAGTAATCGACAGGGATCGTGGCAAGAGACCCAGTACTTC.

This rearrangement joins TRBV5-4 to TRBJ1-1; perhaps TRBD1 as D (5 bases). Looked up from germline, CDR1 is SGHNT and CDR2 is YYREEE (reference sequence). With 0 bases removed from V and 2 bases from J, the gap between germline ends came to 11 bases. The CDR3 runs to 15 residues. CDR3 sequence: CASSLGGRRNTEAFF. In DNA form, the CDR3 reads TGTGCCAGCAGCTTGGGGGGCAGGAGAAACACTGAAGCTTTCTTT.

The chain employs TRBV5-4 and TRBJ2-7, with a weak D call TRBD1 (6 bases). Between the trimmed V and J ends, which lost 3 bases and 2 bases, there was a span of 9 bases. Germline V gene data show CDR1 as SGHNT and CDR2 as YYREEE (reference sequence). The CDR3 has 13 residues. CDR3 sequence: CASSSTGPYEQYF. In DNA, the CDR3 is TGTGCCAGCAGCTCAACAGGGCCCTACGAGCAGTACTTC.

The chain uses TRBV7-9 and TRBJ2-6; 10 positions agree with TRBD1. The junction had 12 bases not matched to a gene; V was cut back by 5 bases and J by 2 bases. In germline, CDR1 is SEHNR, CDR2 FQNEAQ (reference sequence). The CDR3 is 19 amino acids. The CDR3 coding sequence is TGTGCCAGCAGCCCCAGGACAGGGGGGCCCCTCACTGGGGCCAACGTCCTGACTTTC. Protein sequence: CASSPRTGGPLTGANVLTF.

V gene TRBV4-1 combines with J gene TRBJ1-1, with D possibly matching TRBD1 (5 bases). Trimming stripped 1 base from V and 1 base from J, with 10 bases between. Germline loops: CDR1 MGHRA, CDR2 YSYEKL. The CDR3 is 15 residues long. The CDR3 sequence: CASSQGRQPNTEAFF. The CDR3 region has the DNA TGCGCCAGCAGCCAAGGTCGACAGCCGAACACTGAAGCTTTCTTT.

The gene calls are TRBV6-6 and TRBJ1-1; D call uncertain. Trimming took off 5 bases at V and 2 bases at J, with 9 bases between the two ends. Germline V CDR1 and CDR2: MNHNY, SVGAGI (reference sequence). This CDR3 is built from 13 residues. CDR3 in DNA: TGTGCCAGCAGTGAGGGATTAAACACTGAAGCTTTCTTT. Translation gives CASSEGLNTEAFF.

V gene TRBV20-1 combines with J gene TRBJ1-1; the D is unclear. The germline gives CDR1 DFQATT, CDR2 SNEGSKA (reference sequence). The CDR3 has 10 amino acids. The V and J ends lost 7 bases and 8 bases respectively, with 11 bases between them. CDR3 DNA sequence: TGCAGTGGCTCCCTGCGGGAAGCTTTCTTT. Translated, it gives CSGSLREAFF.

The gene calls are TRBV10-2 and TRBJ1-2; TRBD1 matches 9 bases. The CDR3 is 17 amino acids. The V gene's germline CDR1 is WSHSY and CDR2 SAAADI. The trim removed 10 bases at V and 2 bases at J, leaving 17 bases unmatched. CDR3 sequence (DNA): TGCGCCATCTCTCAGGGTTCACAGGGGGCCGTAAACTATGGCTACACCTTC. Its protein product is CAISQGSQGAVNYGYTF.

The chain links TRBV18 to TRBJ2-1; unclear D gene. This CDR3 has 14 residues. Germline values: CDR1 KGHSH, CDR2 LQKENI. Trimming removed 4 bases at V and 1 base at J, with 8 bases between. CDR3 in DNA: TGTGCCAGCTCACAGACTGATTCCTACAATGAGCAGTTCTTC. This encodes CASSQTDSYNEQFF.

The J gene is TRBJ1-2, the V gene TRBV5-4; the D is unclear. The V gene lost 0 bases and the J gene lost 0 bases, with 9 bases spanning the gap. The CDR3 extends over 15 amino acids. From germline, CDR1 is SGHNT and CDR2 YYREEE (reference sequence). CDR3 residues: CASSLVESANYGYTF. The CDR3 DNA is TGTGCCAGCAGCTTGGTCGAGAGCGCTAACTATGGCTACACCTTC. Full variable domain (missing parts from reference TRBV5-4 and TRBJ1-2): ETGVTQSPTHLIKTRGQQVTLRCSSQSGHNTVSWYQQALGQGPQFIFQYYREEENGRGNFPPRFSGLQFPNYSSELNVNALELDDSALYLCASSLVESANYGYTFGSGTRLTVV.

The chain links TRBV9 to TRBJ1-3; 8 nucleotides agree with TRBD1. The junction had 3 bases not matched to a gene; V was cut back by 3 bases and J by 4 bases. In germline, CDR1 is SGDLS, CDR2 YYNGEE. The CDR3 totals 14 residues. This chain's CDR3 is CASSGDRSGNTIYF. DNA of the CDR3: TGTGCCAGCAGCGGGGACAGGTCGGGAAACACCATATATTTT.

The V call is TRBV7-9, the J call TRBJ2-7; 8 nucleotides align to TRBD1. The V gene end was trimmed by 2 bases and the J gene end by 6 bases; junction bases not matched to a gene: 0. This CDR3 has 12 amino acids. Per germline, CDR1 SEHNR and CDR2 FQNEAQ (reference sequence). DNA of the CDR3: TGTGCCAGCAGCTTAACAGGGGGCGAGCAGTACTTC. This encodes CASSLTGGEQYF.

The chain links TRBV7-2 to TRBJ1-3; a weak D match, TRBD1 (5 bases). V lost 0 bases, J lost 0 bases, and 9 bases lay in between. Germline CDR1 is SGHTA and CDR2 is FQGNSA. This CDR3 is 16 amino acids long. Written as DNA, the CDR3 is TGTGCCAGCAGCTTAGCGGCGGGGGTCTCTGGAAACACCATATATTTT. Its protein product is CASSLAAGVSGNTIYF.